Detailed here is one T cell receptor beta chain. Germline CDR1 and CDR2: SEHNR and FQNEAQ (reference sequence). The CDR3 length is 14 residues. V shed 3 bases and J shed 3 bases, with 11 bases lying between them. Per the original data handling: The assay estimated nucleated cells by amplifying reference gene primers. Measured with immunoSEQ multiplex PCR; TCRdb has only the in-frame clones, and not every one. V, J and clone size were drawn from that table, and D and trimming were deduced from the DNA. The table records a few hundred thousand clones, 90% of them present only once. The data are from a study of blood T cell repertoires in COVID-19. Study-level background: Nucleic acid was either cDNA or gDNA, and it came from T cells, B-cell-depleted T cells, or PBMCs.

Enrolled through a virtual design, the participants were between roughly 18 and 95 years of age and came from about two dozen US areas. The chain recombines TRBV7-9 with TRBJ2-5, with D uncertain. This receptor was obtained from a young woman with acute COVID-19. Material: PBMCs or T cells enriched from blood (not recorded which). The CDR3 spells CASSFLALEETQYF. CDR3 coding DNA: TGTGCCAGCAGCTTTCTGGCGCTAGAAGAGACCCAGTACTTC.